This T cell receptor beta chain was recovered during a study of PD-L1 blockade in urothelial cancer. Study context: Patients' prior chemotherapy regimens numbered 0 to 3.

After removal of 2 bases from V and 7 bases from J, the junction contained 9 bases not matched to a gene. The CDR3 has 15 amino acids. Germline lookup yields CDR1 SNHLY and CDR2 FYNNEI. PCRs were each spiked with synthetic TCR analog templates. TCRdb keeps only in-frame clones here, not all; method: immunoSEQ multiplex PCR. The sample yields around 100,000 clones, about 85% seen once. The specimen comprised PBMCs, sampled around atezolizumab (anti-PD-L1) treatment. The rearrangement joins TRBV2 to TRBJ1-2, with 8 bases matching TRBD1. The TCR sequence derives from a man aged 50-60 years with urothelial cancer. Here the CDR3 reads CASSEQQGGMSGYTF. CDR3 DNA: TGTGCCAGCAGTGAACAACAGGGGGGGATGTCTGGCTACACCTTC.